These 14 T cell receptor beta chains share one sample of origin, sequenced in a study of metastatic and nonmetastatic thyroid tumors. TCRdb re-analyzed the PCR reads using MiXCR. The profile shows more than 20,000 clones, 20% of them singletons. Thyroid surgery had not been preceded by any treatment in any patient. Source material: blood. The source of these receptors is a female donor with papillary thyroid cancer or a benign thyroid nodule (not recorded which). Some clones in this sample may be carry-over from other donors' samples.

This clone is deemed medium-sized. The chain employs TRBV6-5 and TRBJ1-1; TRBD1 aligns across 8 bases. The CDR3 runs 14 residues. V lost 4 bases and J lost 4; bases outside the gene matches: 5. Germline V gives CDR1 MNHEY, CDR2 SVGAGI. CDR3 region: CASSFSGGTTEAFF. The CDR3 bases are TGTGCCAGCAGTTTCTCAGGGGGCACCACTGAAGCTTTCTTT.

This clone was seen only a few times. This rearrangement joins TRBV6-1 to TRBJ2-2; 7 bases match TRBD1. CDR1 is MNHNS and CDR2 is SASEGT in the germline V gene. The CDR3 has 16 residues. J lost 1 base, V lost 2 bases, and 4 bases had no gene match. This CDR3 is CASSEHRGVNTGELFF. The CDR3 DNA sequence: TGTGCCAGCAGTGAACACAGGGGTGTGAACACCGGGGAGCTGTTTTTT.

This clone was seen many times. V is TRBV27 and J is TRBJ2-1; 11 bases are a match to TRBD1. The V gene end was trimmed by 5 bases and the J gene end by 7 bases; junction bases not matched to a gene: 7. From germline, CDR1 is MNHEY and CDR2 SMNVEV (reference sequence). The CDR3 contains 15 residues. DNA for the CDR3: TGTGCCAGCAGTAGTGGACAGGGGGCGCAAAATGAGCAGTTCTTC. Translated, it gives CASSSGQGAQNEQFF.

The table lists this clone with a few counts. The chain joins TRBV5-1 to TRBJ1-6; TRBD1 is a possible D gene (5 bases). Trimming removed 4 bases at V and 0 bases at J, with 14 bases between. Germline V CDR1 and CDR2: SGHRS, YFSETQ. The CDR3 runs to 17 residues. CDR3 sequence: CASSTGTLSSYNSPLHF. DNA of the CDR3: TGCGCCAGCAGCACCGGGACCCTGAGCTCCTATAATTCACCCCTCCACTTT. The full variable domain, completed using reference TRBV5-1 and TRBJ1-6, is KAGVTQTPRYLIKTRGQQVTLSCSPISGHRSVSWYQQTPGQGLQFLFEYFSETQRNKGNFPGRFSGRQFSNSRSEMNVSTLELGDSALYLCASSTGTLSSYNSPLHFGNGTRLTVT.

By share, this clone ranks as medium-sized. V and J are TRBV18 and TRBJ2-7; D might be TRBD2 (6 bases). Trimming removed 3 bases at V and 7 bases at J, with 16 bases between. The germline V gene encodes CDR1 KGHSH and CDR2 LQKENI. This CDR3 comprises 14 residues. As DNA, the CDR3 is TGTGCCAGCTCACCCGGGACTTCAGCCCGGGAGCAGTACTTC. Amino acids: CASSPGTSAREQYF.

This clone came up many times. The chain combines TRBV5-8 with TRBJ2-1, with 9 bases aligning to TRBD1. The junction had 1 base not matched to a gene; V was cut back by 4 bases and J by 14 bases. Germline V gene lookup returns CDR1 SGHTS and CDR2 YDEGEE. This CDR3 region has 10 residues. CDR3 residues: CASSGQGKFF. The CDR3 DNA reads TGTGCCAGCAGCGGACAGGGGAAGTTCTTC.

This clone was detected a few times. The chain links TRBV27 to TRBJ2-1; D is undetermined. This CDR3 is built from 14 residues. Trimming cost V 6 bases and J 1 base, with 10 bases left between them. Germline V gene lookup returns CDR1 MNHEY and CDR2 SMNVEV (reference sequence). CDR3 nucleotide sequence: TGTGCCAGCAGCCCAGGTCCGTCCTACAATGAGCAGTTCTTC. It translates to CASSPGPSYNEQFF.

This clone was detected a few times. The V and J genes are TRBV12-3 or TRBV12-4 and TRBJ2-3; possible D gene TRBD2, 5 bases. This CDR3 has 16 amino acids. V was clipped by 6 bases and J by 2 bases, with 18 bases between them. CDR3 region: CASSPGRQEVTDTQYF. In nucleotides, the CDR3 is TGTGCCAGCAGCCCCGGAAGGCAGGAGGTCACAGATACGCAGTATTTT.

This clone occurred a few times. Compared with germline, one end of the junction differs, possibly owing to a read error. This sequence joins TRBV19 and TRBJ1-3; D gene unclear. CDR3 size: 14 residues. Germline CDR1 reads LNHDA; CDR2 reads SQIVND (reference sequence). The DNA for the CDR3 is TGTGCCAGTAGTAAGGGCAGCTCTGGAAACATCATATATTTT. Its protein product is CASSKGSSGNIIYF.

This clone was found many times. The chain has TRBV7-2 and TRBJ1-3; D remains ambiguous. Germline V gene sequence: CDR1 SGHTA, CDR2 FQGNSA. The CDR3 runs 15 residues. V was clipped by 5 bases and J by 4 bases, with 15 bases between them. In nucleotides, the CDR3 is TGTGCCAGCAGCACAGACGGTGCTGGCGGAAACACCATATATTTT. Encoded protein: CASSTDGAGGNTIYF.

This clone was counted ten times or more. The chain is built from TRBV7-9 and TRBJ1-1; maybe TRBD1 (6 bases). The V and J ends lost 5 bases and 3 bases respectively, with 10 bases between them. From germline, CDR1 is SEHNR and CDR2 FQNEAQ (reference sequence). CDR3 length: 13 residues. CDR3: CASSLTGHTEAFF. CDR3 DNA sequence: TGTGCCAGCAGCCTAACAGGGCACACTGAAGCTTTCTTT.

In this sample, this clone turned up many times. V and J are TRBV7-2 and TRBJ2-3, with 7 bases matching TRBD1. CDR1 and CDR2 from the germline V gene are SGHTA and FQGNSA. With 3 bases clipped from V and 3 bases from J, the junction kept 3 bases outside the gene matches. This CDR3 comprises 14 residues. The CDR3 protein is CASSFRQGTDTQYF. In nucleotides, the CDR3 is TGTGCCAGCAGCTTCCGACAGGGAACAGATACGCAGTATTTT.

Turning to this clone: The germline gene is not matched at one end of the junction; a read error may be the cause. This chain uses TRBV3-1 with TRBJ2-1; D is uncertain. Germline CDR1 is LGHDT and CDR2 is YNNKEL (reference sequence). The CDR3 covers 12 residues. The CDR3 reads CASIQGHDEQFF. In DNA, the CDR3 is TGTGCCAGCATCCAAGGGCATGATGAGCAGTTCTTC.

This clone was found a few times. At the DNA level, this CDR3 is encoded by other sequences in the same sample as well. V is TRBV29-1 and J is TRBJ1-1, with no clear D. The V gene's germline CDR1 is SQVTM and CDR2 ANQGSEA. Trimming took 7 bases from V and 0 from J, leaving 9 bases between them. The CDR3 consists of 12 residues. The CDR3 coding sequence is TGCAGCGGCAGAGTCATGAACACTGAAGCTTTCTTT. Its protein product is CSGRVMNTEAFF.